Presented here are 8 T cell receptor beta chains from one specimen sequenced in a study of blood T cell repertoires in COVID-19. Profiled with immunoSEQ multiplex PCR; TCRdb holds only in-frame clones, not every one. The data hold some 140,000 clones, with around 89% observed a single time. Sample: peripheral blood. All receptors derive from a man aged 50 to 60 with active or convalescent COVID-19.

There are a few counts of this clone. This chain links TRBV19 with TRBJ2-7, with 11 bases identical to TRBD2. With V trimmed by 4 bases and J by 3 bases, 8 bases remained unmatched. Germline CDR1 reads LNHDA; CDR2 reads SQIVND (reference sequence). The CDR3 spans 16 residues. CDR3 sequence reads: CASSRKTSGISYEQYF. CDR3 DNA sequence: TGTGCCAGTAGTAGGAAGACTAGCGGGATTAGCTACGAGCAGTACTTC.

The V gene is TRBV7-9, the J gene TRBJ2-5; 9 bases are shared with TRBD2. Germline V gene data show CDR1 as SEHNR and CDR2 as FQNEAQ (reference sequence). This CDR3 has 15 residues. After removal of 1 base from V and 4 bases from J, the junction contained 4 bases not matched to a gene. CDR3 nucleotide sequence: TGTGCCAGCAGCTTAGTACTAGCGGGCCGAGAGACCCAGTACTTC. This codes for CASSLVLAGRETQYF. Full variable domain (remainder filled in from reference TRBV7-9 and TRBJ2-5): DTGVSQNPRHKITKRGQNVTFRCDPISEHNRLYWYRQTLGQGPEFLTYFQNEAQLEKSRLLSDRFSAERPKGSFSTLEIQRTEQGDSAMYLCASSLVLAGRETQYFGPGTRLLVL.

The rearrangement uses TRBV2 and TRBJ2-3; 7 bases line up with TRBD1. The length of the CDR3 is 12 residues. Germline trimming cut 10 bases from V and 1 base from J; bases unmatched to any gene: 2. Germline CDR1 reads SNHLY; CDR2 reads FYNNEI. In DNA, the CDR3 is TGTGCCACCGGACAGGGCACAGATACGCAGTATTTT. This codes for CATGQGTDTQYF.

Details on this clone: Other DNA sequences in the same sample also yield this CDR3. The chain couples TRBV11-2 to TRBJ2-2, with a weak D call TRBD2 (5 bases). This CDR3 is built from 15 residues. Between the trimmed V and J ends, which lost 5 bases and 1 base, there was a span of 11 bases. From germline, CDR1 is SGHAT and CDR2 FQNNGV. The CDR3 coding sequence is TGTGCCAGCAGCCTTAGTGGAGGGAACACCGGGGAGCTGTTTTTT. As protein: CASSLSGGNTGELFF. The whole variable domain, filled in from reference TRBV11-2 and TRBJ2-2, reads EAGVAQSPRYKIIEKRQSVAFWCNPISGHATLYWYQQILGQGPKLLIQFQNNGVVDDSQLPKDRFSAERLKGVDSTLKIQPAKLEDSAVYLCASSLSGGNTGELFFGEGSRLTVL.

The J gene is TRBJ2-7, the V gene TRBV27; TRBD2 aligns across 7 bases. This CDR3 has 15 amino acids. Germline V lookup: CDR1 MNHEY, CDR2 SMNVEV (reference sequence). V lost 3 bases, J lost 1 base, and 6 bases stayed unmatched. The CDR3 nucleotides are TGTGCCAGCAGTTTTAGACTAGCTGGTTCCTACGAGCAGTACTTC. This sequence encodes CASSFRLAGSYEQYF.

This sequence joins TRBV3-1 (or the pseudogene TRBV3-2) and TRBJ2-7; TRBD1 might be the D (6 bases). Germline V gene lookup returns CDR1 LGHDT and CDR2 YNNKEL (reference sequence). Trimming pared 2 bases from V and 2 bases from J, leaving 10 bases between. CDR3 size: 14 residues. For the CDR3, the DNA is TGTGCCAGCAGCCAAAGACAGGTGCCCTACGAGCAGTACTTC. It specifies CASSQRQVPYEQYF.

The count of this clone is one. This chain connects TRBV7-9 to TRBJ2-7, with 7 bases fitting TRBD1. CDR1 and CDR2 (germline): SEHNR, FQNEAQ (reference sequence). The junction had 10 bases not matched to a gene; V was cut back by 8 bases and J by 6 bases. The CDR3 extends over 13 amino acids. CDR3 coding DNA: TGTGCCAGCGTCGATGAGGGGGCCAGCGAGCAGTACTTC. It translates to CASVDEGASEQYF.

V and J are TRBV6-1 and TRBJ1-1; D uncertain. Trimming cost V 3 bases and J 2 bases, with 7 bases left between them. There are 13 residues in the CDR3. The V gene's germline CDR1 is MNHNS and CDR2 SASEGT. CDR3 loop: CASSEGRNTEAFF. The CDR3 DNA is TGTGCCAGCAGTGAGGGCAGAAACACTGAAGCTTTCTTT.